Below, 22 T cell receptor beta chains from the same sample are listed, as sequenced in a study of cytomegalovirus exposure and HLA in healthy donors. PCR used 60 Vbeta primers and 13 Jbeta primers. TCRdb's copy holds only in-frame clones and misses some; the assay was immunoSEQ multiplex PCR. The table shows 150,000 to 200,000 clones, with about three quarters occurring only once. Material for sequencing was PBMCs. These receptors all stem from a woman aged 40 to 50 in good health and CMV-seropositive.

The chain combines TRBV9 with TRBJ1-6, with a possible D match to TRBD1 (5 bases). Trimming left V 4 bases short and J 10 bases short, with 15 bases between. Germline V gene sequence: CDR1 SGDLS, CDR2 YYNGEE. CDR3 size: 14 residues. The chain's CDR3 is CASSPGGDRSPLHF. As DNA, the CDR3 is TGTGCCAGCAGCCCGGGGGGGGATAGGTCACCCCTCCACTTT. Supplemented by reference TRBV9 and TRBJ1-6, the full variable domain reads DSGVTQTPKHLITATGQRVTLRCSPRSGDLSVYWYQQSLDQGLQFLIQYYNGEERAKGNILERFSAQQFPDLHSELNLSSLELGDSALYFCASSPGGDRSPLHFGNGTRLTVT.

The chain is built from TRBV4-3 and TRBJ2-2; D is unclear. Trimming removed 0 bases at V and 5 bases at J, with 7 bases between. The germline gives CDR1 LGHNA, CDR2 YSLEER. This CDR3 has 14 amino acids. CDR3 DNA: TGCGCCAGCAGCCAAGATCGGGTAACCGGGGAGCTGTTTTTT. Translating gives CASSQDRVTGELFF.

V and J are TRBV4-1 and TRBJ2-2; 9 bases fit TRBD2. Germline V CDR1 and CDR2: MGHRA, YSYEKL. Trimming took 3 bases from V and 4 from J; bases not matched to a gene: 9. CDR3 length: 17 amino acids. Here the CDR3 reads CASSQGASGRTTGELFF. CDR3 coding DNA: TGCGCCAGCAGCCAGGGGGCAAGCGGGAGGACCACCGGGGAGCTGTTTTTT.

The chain carries TRBV30 and TRBJ1-6; the D gene is possibly TRBD1 (5 bases). This CDR3 has 10 residues. V lost 5 bases to trimming and J lost 10 bases, with 6 bases between them. CDR1 GTSNPN and CDR2 SVGIG come from the germline V gene (reference sequence). Written as DNA, the CDR3 is TGTGCCTGGGGACAATCACCCCTCCACTTT. Translating gives CAWGQSPLHF.

This chain uses TRBV28 with TRBJ1-1, with 8 positions matching TRBD1. V was pared by 6 bases and J by 7 bases, with 7 bases of the junction left unmatched. This CDR3 has 13 residues. Per the germline V gene, CDR1 is MDHEN and CDR2 is SYDVKM. CDR3: CASRFRGLSEAFF. CDR3 in DNA: TGTGCCAGCAGGTTCAGGGGGCTCAGTGAAGCTTTCTTT.

J is TRBJ1-5 and V is TRBV4-1; D gene ambiguous. The CDR3 runs to 15 residues. V gave up 2 bases and J gave up 2 bases, with 10 bases separating them. The germline CDR1 and CDR2 sequences are MGHRA and YSYEKL. CDR3 loop: CASSQSPGGNQPQHF. CDR3 in DNA: TGCGCCAGCAGCCAAAGTCCGGGAGGCAATCAGCCCCAGCATTTT.

This CDR3 reads CASSEFGGGNTEAFF. The CDR3 coding sequence is TGTGCCAGCAGTGAATTCGGAGGGGGCAACACTGAAGCTTTCTTT. The chain uses TRBV6-1 and TRBJ1-1; TRBD1 agrees at 7 bases. The germline gives CDR1 MNHNS, CDR2 SASEGT. There are 15 residues in the CDR3. With 2 bases clipped from V and 2 bases from J, the junction kept 5 bases outside the gene matches.

For the CDR3, the DNA is TGTGCCTCGAGGTGGGGGGGGCGCTATGGCTACACCTTC. Translation gives CASRWGGRYGYTF. This rearrangement joins TRBV30 to TRBJ1-2, with D maybe TRBD1 (6 bases). CDR3 size: 13 residues. The germline gives CDR1 GTSNPN, CDR2 SVGIG (reference sequence). Trimming pared 7 bases from V and 4 bases from J, leaving 16 bases between. Using reference TRBV30 and TRBJ1-2 for the parts outside the CDR3, the full variable domain is SQTIHQWPATLVQPVGSPLSLECTVEGTSNPNLYWYRQAAGRGLQLLFYSVGIGQISSEVPQNLSASRPQDRQFILSSKKLLLSDSGFYLCASRWGGRYGYTFGSGTRLTVV.

This clone was counted only a few times. The genes are TRBV5-4 and TRBJ2-7; 14 bases agree with TRBD2. J lost 0 bases, V lost 4 bases, and 3 bases had no gene match. The CDR3 has 16 residues. The germline gives CDR1 SGHNT, CDR2 YYREEE (reference sequence). CDR3 in amino acids: CASSAGTSGSSYEQYF. The CDR3 nucleotides read TGTGCCAGCAGCGCCGGGACTAGCGGGAGCTCCTACGAGCAGTACTTC.

V usage is TRBV4-1 and J usage is TRBJ2-2, with D hard to call. Germline loops: CDR1 MGHRA, CDR2 YSYEKL. The CDR3 contains 16 residues. The V end was cut by 2 bases, the J end by 0 bases, with 10 bases between. The CDR3 spells CASSQWSVANTGELFF. For the CDR3, the DNA is TGCGCCAGCAGCCAATGGTCGGTCGCGAACACCGGGGAGCTGTTTTTT.

The chain employs TRBV5-1 and TRBJ1-6; D not resolved. The V end was cut by 0 bases, the J end by 7 bases, with 11 bases between. The CDR3 has 15 amino acids. Germline CDR1 is SGHRS and CDR2 is YFSETQ. The CDR3 region has the DNA TGCGCCAGCAGCTTGGTGGACTCGGGAAATTCACCCCTCCACTTT. Translation: CASSLVDSGNSPLHF.

V gene TRBV5-6 combines with J gene TRBJ2-3, with 7 positions matching TRBD2. The CDR3 has 16 amino acids. The V and J ends lost 0 bases and 10 bases, in that order; junction bases with no gene match: 14. Germline V CDR1 and CDR2: SGHDT, YYEEEE. The CDR3 loop is CASSLDGLVWRKAQYF. In DNA, the CDR3 is TGTGCCAGCAGCTTGGATGGACTAGTTTGGCGGAAGGCGCAGTATTTT.

The chain employs TRBV5-4 and TRBJ1-1; tentatively, D is TRBD1 (5 bases). The CDR3 is made up of 17 amino acids. Germline V CDR1 and CDR2: SGHNT, YYREEE (reference sequence). V dropped 0 bases and J dropped 0 bases, with 15 bases sitting between them. The CDR3 loop reads CASSLGGTDLMNTEAFF. DNA for the CDR3: TGTGCCAGCAGCTTGGGGGGGACTGATCTCATGAACACTGAAGCTTTCTTT. The variable domain in full, completed from reference TRBV5-4 and TRBJ1-1, reads ETGVTQSPTHLIKTRGQQVTLRCSSQSGHNTVSWYQQALGQGPQFIFQYYREEENGRGNFPPRFSGLQFPNYSSELNVNALELDDSALYLCASSLGGTDLMNTEAFFGQGTRLTVV.

CDR3 nucleotides: TGTGCCAGCAGTACCATAGCGGGGGGGCTACGAGAGCAGTACTTC. It specifies CASSTIAGGLREQYF. The chain couples TRBV28 to TRBJ2-7; 11 positions match TRBD2. CDR1 MDHEN and CDR2 SYDVKM come from the germline V gene. J gave up 7 bases and V 5 bases, and 10 bases lay outside the gene matches. The length of the CDR3 is 15 residues.

This chain connects TRBV5-6 to TRBJ1-3; 9 bases map to TRBD1. This CDR3 has 14 residues. Trimming removed 3 bases from V and 2 bases from J; junction bases left unmatched: 0. CDR1 is SGHDT and CDR2 is YYEEEE in the germline V gene. The CDR3 sequence: CASSWDRAGNTIYF. The CDR3 DNA reads TGTGCCAGCAGCTGGGACAGGGCTGGAAACACCATATATTTT.

Concerning this clone: The final CDR3 position lacks the conserved phenylalanine or tryptophan, pointing to a likely read error. The DNA is left out, because the CDR3 cannot be placed on it with certainty; the CDR3 is given as TCRdb lists it. This chain joins TRBV21-1 and TRBJ1-1; TRBD1 was called by the table and not checked on the DNA. TRBV21-1 is annotated as a pseudogene. The CDR3 comprises 11 residues, both ends counted. The CDR3 region is CASSKGGGTGV.

The rearrangement joins TRBV11-3 to TRBJ2-7; 7 bases are shared with TRBD2. The CDR3 is made up of 15 amino acids. Trimming cost V 0 bases and J 7 bases; bases outside gene matches: 9. CDR1 is SGHNT, CDR2 YENEEA, per germline. CDR3 sequence (DNA): TGTGCCAGCAGCTTAGACGGTAGCGGGTCTGGGGAGCAGTACTTC. It translates to CASSLDGSGSGEQYF.

J is TRBJ2-7 and V is TRBV5-1; TRBD1 matches at 8 bases. This CDR3 has 10 residues. Germline V gives CDR1 SGHRS, CDR2 YFSETQ. V was pared by 2 bases and J by 13 bases, with 2 bases of the junction left unmatched. CDR3 in DNA: TGCGCCAGCAGCTTAGACAGGGGTTACTTC. Protein: CASSLDRGYF.

This sequence joins TRBV5-1 and TRBJ1-4; 7 bases align to TRBD1. The germline CDR1 and CDR2 sequences are SGHRS and YFSETQ. The CDR3 length is 14 residues. V was pared by 2 bases and J by 4 bases, with 2 bases of the junction left unmatched. CDR3 region: CASSLGTVNEKLFF. CDR3 DNA: TGCGCCAGCAGCTTAGGGACAGTTAATGAAAAACTGTTTTTT.

This chain joins TRBV18 and TRBJ1-5; D is uncertain. The CDR3 runs 15 residues. Germline CDR1 and CDR2: KGHSH and LQKENI. V was pared by 5 bases and J by 0 bases, with 11 bases between. The CDR3 sequence: CASSSNTVSNQPQHF. CDR3 in DNA: TGTGCCAGCTCAAGTAACACAGTTAGCAATCAGCCCCAGCATTTT.

Written as DNA, the CDR3 is TGTGCCAGCAGTTCATCCCCGTTAGCCGGGACAGATACGCAGTATTTT. Translation: CASSSSPLAGTDTQYF. The chain is built from TRBV27 and TRBJ2-3, with unresolved D. The V gene lost 4 bases and the J gene lost 3 bases, with 17 bases spanning the gap. CDR1 and CDR2 (germline): MNHEY, SMNVEV (reference sequence). CDR3 length: 16 amino acids.

J is TRBJ2-3 and V is TRBV13; tentative D call: TRBD1 (5 bases). The V gene's germline CDR1 is PRHDT and CDR2 FYEKMQ (reference sequence). This CDR3 is built from 18 residues. V dropped 1 base and J dropped 1 base, with 18 bases sitting between them. CDR3 sequence: CASSLVDIRGLGTDTQYF. CDR3 sequence (DNA): TGTGCCAGCAGCTTAGTGGACATACGTGGGTTAGGCACAGATACGCAGTATTTT.